These T cell receptor beta chains were read from a single sample in a study of PD-1 blockade in mismatch repair-deficient tumors. The data were produced by immunoSEQ multiplex PCR, yet TCRdb's version contains in-frame clones alone and is incomplete. The sample lists about 25,000 clones; around 85% were seen once. Specimen: PBMCs, collected before pembrolizumab treatment. These receptor sequences come from an adult with mismatch repair-deficient cancer. CDR3s include the opening cysteine and the closing phenylalanine or tryptophan. Each record gives: V gene, J gene, CDR3 protein.

V gene: TRBV7-3; J gene: TRBJ1-1; CDR3 protein: CASSQDSNTEAFF
V gene: TRBV11-2; J gene: TRBJ2-3; CDR3 protein: CASSLLGGTSGDTQYF
V gene: TRBV19; J gene: TRBJ1-2; CDR3 protein: CASSIKGAGGSYGYTF
V gene: TRBV2; J gene: TRBJ1-6; CDR3 protein: CASLDRGNSPLHF
V gene: TRBV5-1; J gene: TRBJ2-4; CDR3 protein: CASSLEGLGLIQYF
V gene: TRBV18; J gene: TRBJ2-5; CDR3 protein: CASSPLKETQYF
V gene: TRBV29-1; J gene: TRBJ1-1; CDR3 protein: CSVHKWGGLGLDTEAFF
V gene: TRBV30; J gene: NA; CDR3 protein: CASKLERSYEQYF
V gene: TRBV5-1; J gene: TRBJ2-1; CDR3 protein: CASSSLASGGISYNEQFF
V gene: TRBV2; J gene: TRBJ1-1; CDR3 protein: CASEKTEKNTEAFF
V gene: TRBV19; J gene: TRBJ2-3; CDR3 protein: CASSPRSDTQYF
V gene: TRBV4-1; J gene: TRBJ1-1; CDR3 protein: CASSQIPGQGNTEAFF
V gene: TRBV7-3; J gene: TRBJ1-2; CDR3 protein: CASSLATGWDGYTF
V gene: TRBV19; J gene: TRBJ2-7; CDR3 protein: CASSLPGQGHYEQYF
V gene: TRBV28; J gene: TRBJ2-7; CDR3 protein: CASSRGLAGLYEQYF
V gene: TRBV7-9; J gene: TRBJ2-2; CDR3 protein: CASSLTDTNTGELFF
V gene: TRBV28; J gene: TRBJ1-4; CDR3 protein: CASSSDRGNEKLFF
V gene: TRBV20-1; J gene: TRBJ2-3; CDR3 protein: CSATIGDTQYF
V gene: TRBV7-9; J gene: TRBJ2-5; CDR3 protein: CASSSLQGGETQYF
V gene: TRBV6-4; J gene: TRBJ2-5; CDR3 protein: CASSDIRTGVETQYF
V gene: TRBV11-2; J gene: TRBJ1-2; CDR3 protein: CASSQTGSYGYTF
V gene: TRBV5-1; J gene: TRBJ2-7; CDR3 protein: CASSLHMTRGGGEQYF
V gene: TRBV5-5; J gene: TRBJ2-1; CDR3 protein: CASSFLAGSSYNEQFF
V gene: TRBV5-1; J gene: TRBJ2-6; CDR3 protein: CASSRFGQGNSGANVLTF
V gene: TRBV7-9; J gene: TRBJ2-5; CDR3 protein: CASSSRTRQETQYF
V gene: TRBV29-1; J gene: TRBJ1-3; CDR3 protein: CSGLQGAGSGNTIYF
V gene: TRBV7-3; J gene: TRBJ2-1; CDR3 protein: CASSQPGGQGEQFF
V gene: TRBV7-9; J gene: TRBJ2-1; CDR3 protein: CASSPIAGGLRSSYNEQFF
V gene: TRBV7-3; J gene: TRBJ1-2; CDR3 protein: CASSLTGQGDGYTF